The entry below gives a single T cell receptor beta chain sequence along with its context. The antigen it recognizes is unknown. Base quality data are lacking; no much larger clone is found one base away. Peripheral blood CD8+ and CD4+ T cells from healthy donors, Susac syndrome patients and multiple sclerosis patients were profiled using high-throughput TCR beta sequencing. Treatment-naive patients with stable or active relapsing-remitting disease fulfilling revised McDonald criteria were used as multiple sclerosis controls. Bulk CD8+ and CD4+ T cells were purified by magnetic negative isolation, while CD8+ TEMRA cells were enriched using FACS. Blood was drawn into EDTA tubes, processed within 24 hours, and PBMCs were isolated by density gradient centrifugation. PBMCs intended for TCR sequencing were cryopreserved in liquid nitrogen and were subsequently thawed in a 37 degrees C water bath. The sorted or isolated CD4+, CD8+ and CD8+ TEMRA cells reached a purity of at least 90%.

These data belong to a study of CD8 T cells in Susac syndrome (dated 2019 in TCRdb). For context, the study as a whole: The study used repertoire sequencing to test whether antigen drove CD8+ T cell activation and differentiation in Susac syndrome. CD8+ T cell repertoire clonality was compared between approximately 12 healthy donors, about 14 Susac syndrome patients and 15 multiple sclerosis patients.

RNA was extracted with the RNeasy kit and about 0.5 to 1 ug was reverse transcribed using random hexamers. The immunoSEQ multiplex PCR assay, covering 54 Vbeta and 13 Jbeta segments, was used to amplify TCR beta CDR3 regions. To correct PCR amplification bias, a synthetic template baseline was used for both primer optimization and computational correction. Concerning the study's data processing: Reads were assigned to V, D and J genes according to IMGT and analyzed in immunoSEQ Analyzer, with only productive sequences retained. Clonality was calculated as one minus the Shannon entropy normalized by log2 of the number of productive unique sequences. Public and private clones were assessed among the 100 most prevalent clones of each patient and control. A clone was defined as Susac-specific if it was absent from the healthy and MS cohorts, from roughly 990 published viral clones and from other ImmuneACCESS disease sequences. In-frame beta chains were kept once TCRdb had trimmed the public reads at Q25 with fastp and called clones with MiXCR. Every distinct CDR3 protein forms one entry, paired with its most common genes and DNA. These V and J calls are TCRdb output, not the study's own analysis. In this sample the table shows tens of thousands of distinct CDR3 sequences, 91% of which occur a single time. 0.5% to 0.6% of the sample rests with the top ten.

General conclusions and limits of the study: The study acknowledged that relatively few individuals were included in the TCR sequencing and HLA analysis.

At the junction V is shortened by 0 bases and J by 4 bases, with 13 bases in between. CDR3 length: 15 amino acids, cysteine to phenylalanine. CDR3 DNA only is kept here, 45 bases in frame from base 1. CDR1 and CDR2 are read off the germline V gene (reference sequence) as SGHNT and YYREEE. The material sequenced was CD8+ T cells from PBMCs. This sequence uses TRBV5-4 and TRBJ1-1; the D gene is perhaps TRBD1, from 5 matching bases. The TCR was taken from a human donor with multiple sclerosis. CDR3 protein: CASSLASGLGTEAFF. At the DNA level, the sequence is TGTGCCAGCAGCTTGGCGTCAGGGTTGGGCACTGAAGCTTTCTTT.